This T cell receptor (beta chain) stems from a study of cytomegalovirus exposure and HLA in healthy donors. It was with 60 Vbeta and 13 Jbeta primers that the PCR ran. The table came from immunoSEQ multiplex PCR; TCRdb's copy has only in-frame clones and leaves some out. The data contain approximately 98,000 clones, around 67% of them singletons. This clone was picked up one time. CDR1 is WSHSY and CDR2 is SAAADI in the germline V gene. There are 16 residues in the CDR3. V shed 7 bases and J 5 bases; nucleotides not matched to a gene: 12. The sample taken for sequencing was PBMCs. This TCR came from a male donor in good health and CMV-seronegative. The chain recombines TRBV10-2 with TRBJ2-2; TRBD2 matches at 8 bases. CDR3 coding DNA: TGCGCCAGCATCTGGCTAGCGGGCCCTTGGACCGGGGAGCTGTTTTTT. Amino acid sequence: CASIWLAGPWTGELFF.